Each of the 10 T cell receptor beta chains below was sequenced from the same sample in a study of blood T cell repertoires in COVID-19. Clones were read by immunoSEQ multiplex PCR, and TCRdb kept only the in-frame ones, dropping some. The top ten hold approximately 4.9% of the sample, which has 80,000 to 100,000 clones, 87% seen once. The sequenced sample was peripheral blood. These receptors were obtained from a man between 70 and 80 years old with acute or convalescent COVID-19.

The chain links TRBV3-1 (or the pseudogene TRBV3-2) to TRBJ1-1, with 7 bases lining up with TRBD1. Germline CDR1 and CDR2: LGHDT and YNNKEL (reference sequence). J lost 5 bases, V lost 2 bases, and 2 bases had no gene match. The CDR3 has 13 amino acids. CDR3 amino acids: CASSQNRGTEAFF. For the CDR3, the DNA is TGTGCCAGCAGCCAAAACAGGGGTACTGAAGCTTTCTTT.

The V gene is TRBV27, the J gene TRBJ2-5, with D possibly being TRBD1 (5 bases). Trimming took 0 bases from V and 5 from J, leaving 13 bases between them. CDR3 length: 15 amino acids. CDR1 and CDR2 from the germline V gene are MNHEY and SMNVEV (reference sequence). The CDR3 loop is CASSLSRQPPETQYF. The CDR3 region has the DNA TGTGCCAGCAGTTTATCCCGACAGCCCCCGGAGACCCAGTACTTC.

CDR3 amino acids: CASSQETAGNTDTQYF. The CDR3 DNA is TGTGCCAGCAGCCAAGAAACAGCGGGGAACACAGATACGCAGTATTTT. The V call is TRBV4-2, the J call TRBJ2-3; TRBD2 matches at 7 bases. This CDR3 is built from 16 residues. Germline V lookup: CDR1 LGHNA, CDR2 YNFKEQ. The ends lost 0 bases at V and 2 bases at J; junction bases unmatched: 5.

The CDR3 loop reads CASSLDRGMKYGYTF. CDR3 in DNA: TGCGCCAGCAGCTTGGACAGGGGGATGAAGTATGGCTACACCTTC. The gene calls are TRBV5-1 and TRBJ1-2; 8 positions match TRBD1. The germline V gene encodes CDR1 SGHRS and CDR2 YFSETQ. This CDR3 is 15 amino acids long. With 0 bases clipped from V and 5 bases from J, the junction kept 6 bases outside the gene matches.

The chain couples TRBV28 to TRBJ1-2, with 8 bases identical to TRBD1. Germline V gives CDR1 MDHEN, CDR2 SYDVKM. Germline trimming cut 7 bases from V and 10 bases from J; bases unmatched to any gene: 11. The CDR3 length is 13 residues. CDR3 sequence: CASTPGADRDYTF. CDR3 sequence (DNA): TGTGCCAGCACCCCAGGGGCGGACAGGGACTACACCTTC.

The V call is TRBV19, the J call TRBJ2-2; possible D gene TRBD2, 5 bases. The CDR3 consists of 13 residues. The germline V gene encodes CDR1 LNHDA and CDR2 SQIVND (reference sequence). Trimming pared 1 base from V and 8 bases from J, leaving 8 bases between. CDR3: CASSIGGVGELFF. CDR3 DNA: TGTGCCAGTAGTATAGGGGGAGTTGGGGAGCTGTTTTTT.

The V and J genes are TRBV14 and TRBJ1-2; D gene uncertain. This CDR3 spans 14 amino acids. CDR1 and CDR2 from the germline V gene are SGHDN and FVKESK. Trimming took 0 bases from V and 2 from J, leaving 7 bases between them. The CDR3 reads CASSQESGNYGYTF. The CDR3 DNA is TGTGCCAGCAGCCAAGAATCGGGGAACTATGGCTACACCTTC.

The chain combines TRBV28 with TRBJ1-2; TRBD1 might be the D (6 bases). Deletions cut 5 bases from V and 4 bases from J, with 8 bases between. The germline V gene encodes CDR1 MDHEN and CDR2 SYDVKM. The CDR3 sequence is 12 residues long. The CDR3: CASSRTVYGYTF. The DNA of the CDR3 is TGTGCCAGCAGTCGGACAGTCTATGGCTACACCTTC.

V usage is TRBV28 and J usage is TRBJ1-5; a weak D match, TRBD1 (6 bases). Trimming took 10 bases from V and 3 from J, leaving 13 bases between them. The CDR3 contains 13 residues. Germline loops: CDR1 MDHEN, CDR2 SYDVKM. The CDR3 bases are TGTGCCACCGTTCAGGGGACCAATCAGCCCCAGCATTTT. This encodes CATVQGTNQPQHF.

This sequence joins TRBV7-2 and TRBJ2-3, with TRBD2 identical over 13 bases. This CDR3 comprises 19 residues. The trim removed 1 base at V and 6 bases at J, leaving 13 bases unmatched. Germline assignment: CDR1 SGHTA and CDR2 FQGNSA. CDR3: CASSLVGTSGAPVWDTQYF. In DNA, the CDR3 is TGTGCCAGCAGCTTAGTAGGGACTAGCGGGGCCCCGGTCTGGGATACGCAGTATTTT.